This T cell receptor (beta chain) was sequenced for a study of human T cells and chemical hapten exposure. The CDR3 runs 13 residues. Germline CDR1 reads KGHSH; CDR2 reads LQKENI. V was clipped by 4 bases and J by 1 base, with 7 bases between them. The time point denotes: pre-sensitization, week 0. Treatment described: therapeutic diphenylcyclopropenone sensitization with weekly scalp DPC. Blood, whole and unfractionated, served as the source for total RNA extraction. This clonotype was counted at least ten times. Antigen specificity is unknown. The library labeled individual cDNA molecules by adding unique molecular identifiers to them. TCRdb re-analysed the RACE reads in MiXCR, keeping a single row per CDR3 protein. This table holds tens of thousands of distinct CDR3 sequences, approximately 11% found once. Overall study findings and caveats: Patch test score showed a positive correlation with PT1 expanded TCR counts.

The TCR sequence derives from a woman between 50 and 59 years old with alopecia areata. Some clones in this sample may be carry-over from other donors' samples. V and J are TRBV18 and TRBJ2-5, with D perhaps TRBD2 (5 bases). Material: whole blood, obtained in connection with sensitization to the hapten diphenylcyclopropenone (DPC). CDR3 in amino acids: CASSLGSQETQYF. The CDR3 bases are TGTGCCAGCTCACTGGGGAGCCAAGAGACCCAGTACTTC.